This T cell receptor (beta chain) was obtained from a study of T-cell reconstitution after alpha-beta-depleted transplantation in children. Between the trimmed V and J ends, which lost 6 bases and 8 bases, there was a span of 16 bases. Germline lookup yields CDR1 DFQATT and CDR2 SNEGSKA (reference sequence). The CDR3 length is 12 residues. The authors prepared the TCRbeta library with unique molecular identifiers. Each CDR3 protein is one row after TCRdb ran MiXCR on the PCR reads. The repertoire holds around 370,000 distinct CDR3 sequences, with about 9.4% as singletons. Sequenced here: PBMCs from the stem cell graft donor, sampled from the stem cell graft. The receptor was isolated from a human donor who donated a stem cell graft to a child with acute lymphoblastic leukemia. The J gene is TRBJ1-2, the V gene TRBV20-1, with unresolved D. DNA for the CDR3: TGCAGTGCCCCCCGCTGGGCGGAGGGCTACACCTTC. The encoded protein is CSAPRWAEGYTF.